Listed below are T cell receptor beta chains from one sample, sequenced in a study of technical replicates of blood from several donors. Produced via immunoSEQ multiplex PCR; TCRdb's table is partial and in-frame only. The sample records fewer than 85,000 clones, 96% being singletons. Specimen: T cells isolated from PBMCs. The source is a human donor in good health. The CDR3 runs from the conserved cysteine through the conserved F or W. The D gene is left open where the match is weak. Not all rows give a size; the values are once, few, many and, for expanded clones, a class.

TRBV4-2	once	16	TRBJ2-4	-	TGTGCCAGCAGCCAAGTACTAGACTTGGCCAAAAACATTCAGTACTTC	CASSQVLDLAKNIQYF
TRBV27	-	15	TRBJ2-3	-	TGTGCCAGCAGTTTTCGTTTTCGGTTTTCGGATACGCAGTATTTT	CASSFRFRFSDTQYF
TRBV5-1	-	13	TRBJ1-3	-	TGCGCCAGCAGCGACAGTTCTGGAAACACCATATATTTT	CASSDSSGNTIYF
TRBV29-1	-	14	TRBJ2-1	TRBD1	TGCAGCGACGTCGGGACAGGGTATAACAATGAGCAGTTCTTC	CSDVGTGYNNEQFF
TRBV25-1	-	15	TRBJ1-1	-	TGTGCCAGCAGTGAAGGGGAGAAGGTTCGGGGTGAAGCTTTCTTT	CASSEGEKVRGEAFF
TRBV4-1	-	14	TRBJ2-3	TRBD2	TGCGCCAGCAGCCAGGGACTAGCCGCAGATACGCAGTATTTT	CASSQGLAADTQYF
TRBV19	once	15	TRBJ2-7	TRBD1	TGTGCCAGTAGTCCCCAGGGGACAGGGGACTACGAGCAGTACTTC	CASSPQGTGDYEQYF
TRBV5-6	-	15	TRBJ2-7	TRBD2	TGTGCCAGCAGCACCTATAGCGGGATGTCCTACGAGCAGTACTTC	CASSTYSGMSYEQYF
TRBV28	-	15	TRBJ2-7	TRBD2	TGTGCCAGCAGCCATTCCGGGACTAACTCCTACGAGCAGTACTTC	CASSHSGTNSYEQYF
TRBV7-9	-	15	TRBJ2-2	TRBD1	TGTGCCAGCAGCCCCGGGACAGGGCTAACCGGGGAGCTGTTTTTT	CASSPGTGLTGELFF
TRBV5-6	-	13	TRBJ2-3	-	TGTGCCAGCAGAAAGGACTTCACAGATACGCAGTATTTT	CASRKDFTDTQYF
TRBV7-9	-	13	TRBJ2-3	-	TGTGCCAGCAGCATAGGACAGTATGATACGCAGTATTTT	CASSIGQYDTQYF
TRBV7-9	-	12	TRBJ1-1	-	TGTGCCAGCAGCTTTCCAGTGACTGAAGCTTTCTTT	CASSFPVTEAFF
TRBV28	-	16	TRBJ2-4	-	TGTGCCAGCAGTTTTCCCCCTAGAGGAGCCAAAAACATTCAGTACTTC	CASSFPPRGAKNIQYF
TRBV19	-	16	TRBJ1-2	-	TGTGCCAGTAGTATAGATCTCGGGGTTAACCCTATGGGCTACACCTTC	CASSIDLGVNPMGYTF
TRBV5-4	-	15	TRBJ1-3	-	TGTGCCAGCAGCCCGGACAGCGGCTCTGGAAACACCATATATTTT	CASSPDSGSGNTIYF
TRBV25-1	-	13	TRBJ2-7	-	TGTGCCACCCACAGGGGGGGGTCCTACGAGCAGTACTTC	CATHRGGSYEQYF
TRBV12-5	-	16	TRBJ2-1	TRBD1	TGTGCTAGTGGTTTGCTTAATCCAGACAGGGGCGATGAGCAGTTCTTC	CASGLLNPDRGDEQFF
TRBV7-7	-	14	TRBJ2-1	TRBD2	TGTGCTAGCAGCTTAGGCGGGAGCTTCAATGAGCAGTTCTTC	CASSLGGSFNEQFF
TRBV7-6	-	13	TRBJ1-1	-	TGTGCCAGCAGCTTAGACAGGGCGAATGAAGCTTTCTTT	CASSLDRANEAFF
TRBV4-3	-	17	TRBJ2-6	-	TGCGCCAGCAGCCAATGGCAGGGAAGCTCTGGGGCCAACGTCCTGACTTTC	CASSQWQGSSGANVLTF
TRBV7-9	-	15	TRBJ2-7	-	TGTGCCAGCACCTTAAGGGGGGGCCATCTCTACGAGCAGTACTTC	CASTLRGGHLYEQYF
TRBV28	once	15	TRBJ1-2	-	TGTGCCAGCAGCCGATTGGGAGGGGTAAACTATGGCTACACCTTC	CASSRLGGVNYGYTF
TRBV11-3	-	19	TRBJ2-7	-	TGTGCCAGCAGCTTCACGACAGGGTTAAATATGGGACTCTCCTACGAGCAGTACTTC	CASSFTTGLNMGLSYEQYF
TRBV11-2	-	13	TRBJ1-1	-	TGTGCCAGCAGCTTAGAGACAGACACTGAAGCTTTCTTT	CASSLETDTEAFF